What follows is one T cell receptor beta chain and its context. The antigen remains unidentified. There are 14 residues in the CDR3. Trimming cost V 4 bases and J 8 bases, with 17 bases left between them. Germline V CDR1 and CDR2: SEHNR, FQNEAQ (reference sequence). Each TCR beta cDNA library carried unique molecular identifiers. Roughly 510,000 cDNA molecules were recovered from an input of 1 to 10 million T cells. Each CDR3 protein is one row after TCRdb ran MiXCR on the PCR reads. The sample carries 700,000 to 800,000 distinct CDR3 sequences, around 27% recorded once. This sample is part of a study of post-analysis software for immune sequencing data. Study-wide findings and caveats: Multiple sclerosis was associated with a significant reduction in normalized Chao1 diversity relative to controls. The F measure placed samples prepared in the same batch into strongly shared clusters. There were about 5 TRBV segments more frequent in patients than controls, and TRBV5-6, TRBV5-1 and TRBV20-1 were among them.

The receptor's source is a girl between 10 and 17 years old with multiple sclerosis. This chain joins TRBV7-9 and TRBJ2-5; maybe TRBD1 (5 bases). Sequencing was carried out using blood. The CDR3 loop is CASSSEADTLTQYF. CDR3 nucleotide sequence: TGTGCCAGCAGCTCCGAGGCGGACACCCTAACCCAGTACTTC.